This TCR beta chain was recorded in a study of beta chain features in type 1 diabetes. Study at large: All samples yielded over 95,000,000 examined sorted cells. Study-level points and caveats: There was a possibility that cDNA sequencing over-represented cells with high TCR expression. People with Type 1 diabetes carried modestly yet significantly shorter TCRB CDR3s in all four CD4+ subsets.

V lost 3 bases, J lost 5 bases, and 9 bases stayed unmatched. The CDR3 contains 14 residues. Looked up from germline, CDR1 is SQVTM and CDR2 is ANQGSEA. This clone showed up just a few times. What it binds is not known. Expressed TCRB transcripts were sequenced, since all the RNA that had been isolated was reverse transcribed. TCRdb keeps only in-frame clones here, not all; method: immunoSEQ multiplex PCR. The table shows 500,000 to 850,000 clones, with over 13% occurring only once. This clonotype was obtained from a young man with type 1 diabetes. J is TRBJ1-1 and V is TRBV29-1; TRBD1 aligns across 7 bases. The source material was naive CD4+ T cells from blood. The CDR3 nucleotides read TGCAGCGTTGACCAGACAGGGCGTGGGACTGAAGCTTTCTTT. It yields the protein CSVDQTGRGTEAFF.